The rows below give T cell receptor beta chains drawn from one sample of a study of T-cell reconstitution after alpha-beta-depleted transplantation in children. MiXCR was run by TCRdb on the PCR reads, yielding one entry per CDR3 protein. The sample contains about 580,000 distinct CDR3 sequences, 27% of which appear only once. Specimen: PBMCs, collected before TCRalphabeta/CD19-depleted stem cell transplant. The receptors stem from a boy under two years old with Wiskott-Aldrich syndrome, due to receive a stem cell transplant. Both conserved end residues are part of each CDR3. Each record gives: CDR3 length, V gene, clone size, J gene, D gene, CDR3 DNA, CDR3 protein. D genes are given only for firm matches. The size field is filled for only some rows; it gives once, few, many or a size class.

>14|TRBV12-3/TRBV12-4|-|TRBJ1-3|-
TGTGCCAGCAGTACAGGGTCCCCTGGAAACACCATATATTTT
CASSTGSPGNTIYF
>15|TRBV5-1|few|TRBJ1-1|-
TGCGCCAGCAGCTTCCTTCAAACAGGGAGCACTGAAGCTTTCTTT
CASSFLQTGSTEAFF
>15|TRBV6-1|few|TRBJ2-7|-
TGTGCCAGCAGTGGGACAAGGGGCTCGGTAGGCGAGCAGTACTTC
CASSGTRGSVGEQYF
>14|TRBV12-3/TRBV12-4|-|TRBJ2-7|TRBD1
TGTGCCAGCAGCCGAAAAGGGGACAGCGCCGAGCAGTACTTC
CASSRKGDSAEQYF
>15|TRBV5-1|few|TRBJ2-1|TRBD2
TGCGCCAGCAGACCCATAGCTAGCGGGAATAATGAGCAGTTCTTC
CASRPIASGNNEQFF
>15|TRBV7-9|-|TRBJ2-1|-
TGTGCCAGCAGCCGGAGGGTAGGGATAAACAATGAGCAGTTCTTC
CASSRRVGINNEQFF
>13|TRBV27|-|TRBJ2-7|TRBD1
TGTGCCAGCAATTTGGGGACAGGGAGCGAGCAGTACTTC
CASNLGTGSEQYF
>14|TRBV25-1|-|TRBJ2-5|-
TGTGCCAGCAGTGACCGGCGCATACAAGAGACCCAGTACTTC
CASSDRRIQETQYF
>15|TRBV20-1|few|TRBJ2-7|TRBD1
TGCAGTGCTGGGTTACAGGGGGAACTGCTCTACGAGCAGTACTTC
CSAGLQGELLYEQYF
>14|TRBV18|-|TRBJ1-1|-
TGTGCCAGCTCACCAAAAGGAGGAAACACTGAAGCTTTCTTT
CASSPKGGNTEAFF
>12|TRBV29-1|-|TRBJ2-1|TRBD1
TGCAGCGTTGGACAGGGGGACAATGAGCAGTTCTTC
CSVGQGDNEQFF
>15|TRBV7-8|few|TRBJ2-1|-
TGTGCCAGCAGCTTAGGTCGGGGATTCAACGATGAGCAGTTCTTC
CASSLGRGFNDEQFF
>14|TRBV6-2/TRBV6-3|-|TRBJ2-7|-
TGTGCCAGCAGTGCGGCGGGGCTCTCCTACGAGCAGTACTTC
CASSAAGLSYEQYF
>10|TRBV29-1|few|TRBJ2-4|-
TGCAGCGCCGGATCAAACATTCAGTACTTC
CSAGSNIQYF
>16|TRBV20-1|few|TRBJ2-1|TRBD2
TGCAGTGCTACCGGGACTAGCGGGAGGGCTGGCAATGAGCAGTTCTTC
CSATGTSGRAGNEQFF
>14|TRBV28|-|TRBJ2-1|-
TGTGCCAGCAGTTCATACACACCGACACTGGAGCAGTTCTTC
CASSSYTPTLEQFF
>9|TRBV20-1|many|TRBJ2-5|-
TGCAGTGCCGGTGAGACCCAGTACTTC
CSAGETQYF
>13|TRBV18|-|TRBJ1-2|-
TGTGCCAGCTCACCTGAGCCAGCGGGTGGCTACACCTTC
CASSPEPAGGYTF
>14|TRBV5-1|few|TRBJ2-5|-
TGCGCCAGCAGCTTGGAGCGAACTCGAGAGACCCAGTACTTC
CASSLERTRETQYF
>16|TRBV3-1|-|TRBJ2-3|-
TGTGCCAGCAGCCATAGCGTGACTACCTTCACAGATACGCAGTATTTT
CASSHSVTTFTDTQYF
>16|TRBV5-1|few|TRBJ2-1|TRBD2
TGCGCCAGCAGAGATGTTAGCGGGAGCTCCTACAATGAGCAGTTCTTC
CASRDVSGSSYNEQFF
>13|TRBV29-1|-|TRBJ2-7|-
TGCAGCGTTCGAGGCGCAATAACCTACGAGCAGTACTTC
CSVRGAITYEQYF
>12|TRBV27|few|TRBJ2-1|TRBD1
TGTGCCAGCAGCAGGACAGGGGGTGCGCAGTTCTTC
CASSRTGGAQFF
>14|TRBV6-5|-|TRBJ2-5|-
TGTGCCAGCAGTTACTCGCCAGGGCAAGAGACCCAGTACTTC
CASSYSPGQETQYF
>14|TRBV5-1|few|TRBJ2-5|-
TGCGCCAGCAGGAGGGGGATCAACCAAGAGACCCAGTACTTC
CASRRGINQETQYF
>16|TRBV9|-|TRBJ2-1|TRBD2
TGTGCCAGCAGCGTAGCTAGCGGGCGAGGATACAATGAGCAGTTCTTC
CASSVASGRGYNEQFF
>15|TRBV5-1|-|TRBJ2-5|-
TGCGCCAGCAGCTCGGGAGATTCCCTGCAAGAGACCCAGTACTTC
CASSSGDSLQETQYF